Each of the 3 T cell receptor beta chains below was sequenced from the same sample in a study of blood T cell repertoires in COVID-19. TCRdb's copy holds only in-frame clones and misses some; the assay was immunoSEQ multiplex PCR. Here the sample spans approximately 110,000 clones, 80% to 95% being singletons. Input material: peripheral blood. The receptors derive from a man aged 45-60 years with COVID-19, enrolled during active disease.

The genes are TRBV28 and TRBJ2-3; TRBD2 agrees at 15 bases. The germline CDR1 and CDR2 sequences are MDHEN and SYDVKM. The CDR3 runs 19 residues. Trimming removed 6 bases from V and 0 bases from J; junction bases left unmatched: 10. In nucleotides, the CDR3 is TGTGCCAGCAGCAAAAAGCCAGGGACTAGCGGGAGGAGCACAGATACGCAGTATTTT. Translating gives CASSKKPGTSGRSTDTQYF.

V and J are TRBV14 and TRBJ2-1; D perhaps matches TRBD2 (5 bases). CDR1 is SGHDN, CDR2 FVKESK, per germline. This CDR3 region has 15 residues. Trimming pared 4 bases from V and 1 base from J, leaving 11 bases between. CDR3 loop: CASSLRRGSYNEQFF. The CDR3 DNA sequence: TGTGCCAGCAGCCTTCGGCGAGGGTCCTACAATGAGCAGTTCTTC. The whole variable domain, filled in from reference TRBV14 and TRBJ2-1, reads EAGVTQFPSHSVIEKGQTVTLRCDPISGHDNLYWYRRVMGKEIKFLLHFVKESKQDESGMPNNRFLAERTGGTYSTLKVQPAELEDSGVYFCASSLRRGSYNEQFFGPGTRLTVL.

V gene TRBV5-8 combines with J gene TRBJ2-5; no clear D gene. Germline CDR1 is SGHTS and CDR2 is YDEGEE. V was clipped by 4 bases and J by 2 bases, with 3 bases between them. This CDR3 has 11 residues. CDR3 in amino acids: CASSLQETQYF. The DNA of the CDR3 is TGTGCCAGCAGCCTACAAGAGACCCAGTACTTC.